The 28 T cell receptor beta chains reported below all come from one sample, sequenced in a study of blood T cell repertoires in COVID-19. The data were produced by immunoSEQ multiplex PCR, yet TCRdb's version contains in-frame clones alone and is incomplete. Here the sample spans about 42,000 clones, around 90% being singletons. What was sequenced was peripheral blood. Receptors originate from a man aged 45 to 65 with active COVID-19.

V gene TRBV18 combines with J gene TRBJ1-2; weak D call: TRBD1 (6 bases). The V and J ends lost 6 bases and 4 bases respectively, with 18 bases between them. From germline, CDR1 is KGHSH and CDR2 LQKENI. The CDR3 covers 15 residues. The DNA of the CDR3 is TGTGCCAGCTCCCCCGCGGGGGGGCCTGGCTATGGCTACACCTTC. Translation: CASSPAGGPGYGYTF.

V is TRBV28 and J is TRBJ1-1; possibly TRBD1 for D (5 bases). Germline V gene data show CDR1 as MDHEN and CDR2 as SYDVKM. This CDR3 spans 14 amino acids. Trimming left V 6 bases short and J 1 base short, with 12 bases between. CDR3 in amino acids: CASSRPTGNTEAFF. The CDR3 DNA reads TGTGCCAGCAGCCGACCAACAGGGAACACTGAAGCTTTCTTT.

The chain carries TRBV27 and TRBJ2-6, with TRBD2 matching 7 bases. V shed 2 bases, J shed 0 bases, and the junction held 1 base outside the gene matches. Germline V gene sequence: CDR1 MNHEY, CDR2 SMNVEV (reference sequence). CDR3 size: 16 residues. The CDR3 is CASSLGRASGANVLTF. CDR3 sequence (DNA): TGTGCCAGCAGTTTAGGGAGGGCCTCTGGGGCCAACGTCCTGACTTTC.

The chain carries TRBV10-2 and TRBJ1-1; D not certain. V was shortened by 5 bases and J by 7 bases, with 11 bases between the two germline ends. The CDR3 consists of 12 residues. Germline V gives CDR1 WSHSY, CDR2 SAAADI. The CDR3 DNA reads as TGCGCCAGCAGTAACATGGGAGGTGAAGCTTTCTTT. Amino acid sequence: CASSNMGGEAFF.

The V and J genes are TRBV6-5 and TRBJ1-5, with 8 bases fitting TRBD1. V trimming: 4 bases; J trimming: 2 bases; junction bases outside the gene matches: 4. This CDR3 has 15 residues. In germline, CDR1 is MNHEY, CDR2 SVGAGI. The CDR3 is CASSSQTGGNQPQHF. For the CDR3, the DNA is TGTGCCAGCAGTTCCCAGACAGGGGGCAATCAGCCCCAGCATTTT.

This clone was seen once. V usage is TRBV15 and J usage is TRBJ1-5; D is perhaps TRBD1 (5 bases). Germline assignment: CDR1 LNHNV and CDR2 YYDKDF (reference sequence). The CDR3 sequence is 16 residues long. The germline V and J ends were trimmed by 0 bases and 0 bases, with 9 bases remaining between them. Written as DNA, the CDR3 is TGTGCCACCAGCAGAGATCCGGGGGTTAGCAATCAGCCCCAGCATTTT. It specifies CATSRDPGVSNQPQHF. Complete variable domain (other parts from reference TRBV15 and TRBJ1-5): DAMVIQNPRYQVTQFGKPVTLSCSQTLNHNVMYWYQQKSSQAPKLLFHYYDKDFNNEADTPDNFQSRRPNTSFCFLDIRSPGLGDTAMYLCATSRDPGVSNQPQHFGDGTRLSIL.

The chain's CDR3 is CASSLLAASGTSSYNEQFF. The CDR3 DNA reads TGTGCCAGCAGCCTGCTCGCGGCTAGCGGTACCAGCTCCTACAATGAGCAGTTCTTC. The V and J genes are TRBV5-4 and TRBJ2-1; 7 positions match TRBD2. Germline assignment: CDR1 SGHNT and CDR2 YYREEE (reference sequence). After removal of 4 bases from V and 0 bases from J, the junction contained 16 bases not matched to a gene. The CDR3 is 19 residues long.

The CDR3 spells CATSGAVGGYTF. The CDR3 nucleotides are TGTGCCACCAGTGGGGCAGTTGGCGGCTACACCTTC. V gene TRBV24-1 combines with J gene TRBJ1-2; no reliable D call. The V gene lost 5 bases and the J gene lost 8 bases, with 11 bases spanning the gap. Germline loops: CDR1 KGHDR, CDR2 SFDVKD. This CDR3 comprises 12 residues.

In this sample, this clone turned up once. The chain combines TRBV6-2 or TRBV6-3 with TRBJ2-5; 13 bases fit TRBD2. V shed 5 bases, J shed 6 bases, and the junction held 9 bases outside the gene matches. CDR1 and CDR2 (germline): MNHEY, SVGEGT. The CDR3 totals 16 residues. The CDR3 here is CASSPGLAGLGKTQYF. In DNA form, the CDR3 reads TGTGCCAGCAGTCCGGGACTAGCGGGGCTGGGGAAGACCCAGTACTTC.

The chain carries TRBV6-2 or TRBV6-3 and TRBJ2-2, with D perhaps TRBD1 (8 bases). V shed 5 bases and J shed 5 bases, with 12 bases lying between them. This CDR3 has 14 amino acids. Germline values: CDR1 MNHEY, CDR2 SVGEGT. The DNA of the CDR3 is TGTGCCAGCAGTGACAGGGGAGGGACCGGGGAGCTGTTTTTT. Translated, it gives CASSDRGGTGELFF.

The chain carries TRBV2 and TRBJ1-1, with 7 bases that match TRBD1. J lost 5 bases, V lost 0 bases, and 9 bases had no gene match. Per germline, CDR1 SNHLY and CDR2 FYNNEI. CDR3 length: 16 residues. The DNA of the CDR3 is TGTGCCAGCAGTGAAGCGGTCAGGGGGGCGCGGACTGAAGCTTTCTTT. It is translated as CASSEAVRGARTEAFF.

The rearrangement joins TRBV19 to TRBJ1-1; no clear D. Germline values: CDR1 LNHDA, CDR2 SQIVND (reference sequence). This CDR3 comprises 13 residues. The V end was cut by 3 bases, the J end by 11 bases, with 16 bases between. CDR3 nucleotide sequence: TGTGCCAGTAGTATCAGGCAGGAACAATCGGCTTTCTTT. Its translation: CASSIRQEQSAFF.

V usage is TRBV19 and J usage is TRBJ1-6; D is ambiguous. Per germline, CDR1 LNHDA and CDR2 SQIVND (reference sequence). The CDR3 has 16 amino acids. The ends were cut back, 0 bases at V and 9 bases at J, with 15 bases in the middle. The CDR3 nucleotides are TGTGCCAGTAGTATAGATTCCCCGGGGAATGGTTCACCCCTCCACTTT. Translation: CASSIDSPGNGSPLHF. Full variable domain (remainder filled in from reference TRBV19 and TRBJ1-6): DGGITQSPKYLFRKEGQNVTLSCEQNLNHDAMYWYRQDPGQGLRLIYYSQIVNDFQKGDIAEGYSVSREKKESFPLTVTSAQKNPTAFYLCASSIDSPGNGSPLHFGNGTRLTVT.

This rearrangement joins TRBV27 to TRBJ1-1; D gene unclear. V lost 2 bases, J lost 5 bases, and 9 bases lay in between. CDR1 is MNHEY, CDR2 SMNVEV, per germline (reference sequence). The CDR3 consists of 13 residues. CDR3 region: CASSLVGQTEAFF. The DNA for the CDR3 is TGTGCCAGCAGTTTAGTTGGTCAGACTGAAGCTTTCTTT.

The chain employs TRBV2 and TRBJ2-3; D gene ambiguous. Germline loops: CDR1 SNHLY, CDR2 FYNNEI. This CDR3 is built from 14 residues. The V end lost 2 bases, the J end lost 2 bases, and 8 bases lay between the germline ends. DNA for the CDR3: TGTGCCAGCAGTGAACTCGGTACCACAGATACGCAGTATTTT. Residues: CASSELGTTDTQYF. Complete variable domain (other parts from reference TRBV2 and TRBJ2-3): EPEVTQTPSHQVTQMGQEVILRCVPISNHLYFYWYRQILGQKVEFLVSFYNNEISEKSEIFDDQFSVERPDGSNFTLKIRSTKLEDSAMYFCASSELGTTDTQYFGPGTRLTVL.

This clone was seen more than once but under ten times. The chain has TRBV11-2 and TRBJ2-1, with D maybe TRBD2 (5 bases). The germline CDR1 and CDR2 sequences are SGHAT and FQNNGV. The V end was cut by 2 bases, the J end by 0 bases, with 17 bases between. This CDR3 is built from 18 residues. In DNA, the CDR3 is TGTGCCAGCAGCTTAAGTCTGGGCGGGTCCAGCTCCTACAATGAGCAGTTCTTC. Its protein product is CASSLSLGGSSSYNEQFF.

The J gene is TRBJ2-6, the V gene TRBV5-5, with a possible D match to TRBD2 (5 bases). V lost 0 bases and J lost 4, with 20 bases in between. The CDR3 length is 19 residues. Germline CDR1 and CDR2: SGHKS and YYEKEE (reference sequence). CDR3 region: CASSLEARRFSGGANVLTF. The CDR3 DNA sequence: TGTGCCAGCAGCTTGGAAGCCCGTAGATTTTCGGGGGGGGCCAACGTCCTGACTTTC. The full variable domain, completed using reference TRBV5-5 and TRBJ2-6, is DAGVTQSPTHLIKTRGQQVTLRCSPISGHKSVSWYQQVLGQGPQFIFQYYEKEERGRGNFPDRFSARQFPNYSSELNVNALLLGDSALYLCASSLEARRFSGGANVLTFGAGSRLTVL.

The gene calls are TRBV18 and TRBJ2-7, with 10 bases fitting TRBD1. V was clipped by 4 bases and J by 6 bases; unmatched bases: 9. Looked up from germline, CDR1 is KGHSH and CDR2 is LQKENI. The CDR3 covers 15 residues. The CDR3 region has the DNA TGTGCCAGCTCACGACCGGGACAGGGGTTTTTCGAGCAGTACTTC. Translated: CASSRPGQGFFEQYF.

This clone appeared a few times. This chain joins TRBV7-2 and TRBJ2-3, with 7 bases matching TRBD1. Germline CDR1 SGHTA, CDR2 FQGNSA. CDR3 length: 15 amino acids. V trimming: 3 bases; J trimming: 1 base; junction bases outside the gene matches: 4. The CDR3 spells CASSLTGPGTDTQYF. The CDR3 region has the DNA TGTGCCAGCAGCTTGACAGGGCCCGGCACAGATACGCAGTATTTT.

The CDR3 DNA reads TGTGCCAGCAGTAGGAACAGGGGTAACAATCAGCCCCAGCATTTT. Translated, it gives CASSRNRGNNQPQHF. The J gene is TRBJ1-5, the V gene TRBV2, with 7 nucleotides matching TRBD1. The CDR3 totals 15 residues. J lost 3 bases, V lost 5 bases, and 7 bases had no gene match. The V gene's germline CDR1 is SNHLY and CDR2 FYNNEI.

The sample holds a few counts of this clone. CDR3 in amino acids: CASSPLQDRGGTEAFF. The CDR3, as DNA: TGTGCCAGCTCACCACTACAGGACAGGGGTGGCACTGAAGCTTTCTTT. This rearrangement joins TRBV18 to TRBJ1-1; the match to TRBD1 covers 9 bases. The V gene end was trimmed by 1 base and the J gene end by 4 bases; junction bases not matched to a gene: 7. The CDR3 sequence is 16 residues long. The germline gives CDR1 KGHSH, CDR2 LQKENI.

This chain uses TRBV10-3 with TRBJ2-1; 7 bases fit TRBD2. The CDR3 covers 12 residues. CDR1 is ENHRY and CDR2 is SYGVKD in the germline V gene. Trimming at V came to 8 bases and at J to 6 bases, leaving 4 bases not matched to a gene. CDR3 region: CAIQGGTNEQFF. DNA of the CDR3: TGTGCCATCCAGGGAGGGACCAATGAGCAGTTCTTC.

This chain joins TRBV7-2 and TRBJ1-2; 11 bases match TRBD1. CDR3 size: 15 residues. V trimming: 5 bases; J trimming: 7 bases; junction bases outside the gene matches: 9. Germline V CDR1 and CDR2: SGHTA, FQGNSA. The CDR3 nucleotides are TGTGCCAGCAGCCGGAGGACAGGGGGCGTTGGTGGCTACACCTTC. It translates to CASSRRTGGVGGYTF.

The V and J genes are TRBV7-6 and TRBJ2-5; 11 nucleotides line up with TRBD2. V was clipped by 3 bases and J by 5 bases; unmatched bases: 8. CDR1 and CDR2 from the germline V gene are SGHVS and FNYEAQ. This CDR3 has 16 amino acids. CDR3 region: CASSLTSGAVRETQYF. CDR3 in DNA: TGTGCCAGCAGCTTGACTAGCGGGGCGGTGAGGGAGACCCAGTACTTC.

This chain connects TRBV30 to TRBJ2-1, with TRBD1 matching over 11 bases. The V and J ends lost 3 bases and 9 bases, in that order; junction bases with no gene match: 10. The CDR3 consists of 15 residues. Germline CDR1 GTSNPN, CDR2 SVGIG (reference sequence). In nucleotides, the CDR3 is TGTGCCTGGAGGCCTTGGGGACAGGGGGTTACTGAGCAGTTCTTC. Its translation is CAWRPWGQGVTEQFF.

The gene calls are TRBV7-3 and TRBJ2-3; no definite D call. This CDR3 comprises 14 residues. The ends were cut back, 1 base at V and 3 bases at J, with 8 bases in the middle. The germline gives CDR1 SGHTA, CDR2 FQGTGA. The CDR3 loop reads CASSLKRETDTQYF. CDR3 in DNA: TGTGCCAGCAGCTTAAAACGTGAGACAGATACGCAGTATTTT.

This clone was seen only a few times. The genes are TRBV2 and TRBJ2-7; D ambiguous. The V end lost 3 bases, the J end lost 3 bases, and 12 bases lay between the germline ends. The germline V gene encodes CDR1 SNHLY and CDR2 FYNNEI. The CDR3 runs to 14 residues. The CDR3 nucleotides read TGTGCCAGCAGTGAGTTCCAGGTCAACTACGAGCAGTACTTC. Its protein is CASSEFQVNYEQYF.

CDR3 nucleotides: TGCGCCAGCAGTGGTCTGATTCGGGATGAGCAGTTCTTC. This translates into CASSGLIRDEQFF. The gene calls are TRBV5-1 and TRBJ2-1; unclear D gene. Germline-derived CDR1 and CDR2 are SGHRS and YFSETQ. Between the trimmed V and J ends, which lost 5 bases and 8 bases, there was a span of 14 bases. The CDR3 is made up of 13 amino acids.